This T cell receptor beta chain was captured by sequencing in a study of blood T cell repertoires in COVID-19. Study context: PBMCs, B-cell-depleted T cells, or T cells provided the cDNA or gDNA that made up the material.

The CDR3 contains 15 residues. Looked up from germline, CDR1 is MDHEN and CDR2 is SYDVKM. Unmatched junction bases numbered 10, after V lost 6 bases and J lost 7 bases. Authors' analysis steps: Reference gene primer amplification in the assay estimated nucleated cell counts. The data were produced by immunoSEQ multiplex PCR, yet TCRdb's version contains in-frame clones alone and is incomplete. For V, J and clone size, that table is used; D and trimming come from the DNA. The table shows 110,000 or so clones, with roughly 80% occurring only once. The origin of this receptor is a man in his 70s with acute or convalescent COVID-19. Sequencing used peripheral blood. The J gene is TRBJ1-5, the V gene TRBV28, with 9 bases lining up with TRBD1. This CDR3 is CASSSLQGAKQPQHF. CDR3 sequence (DNA): TGTGCCAGCAGCTCCTTACAGGGGGCGAAGCAGCCCCAGCATTTT.